The clone carrying this T cell receptor beta chain was picked up many times. Its antigen is currently unknown. Mismatch with germline at one junction end may stem from a read error. The time point: newly diagnosed GD, antithyroid drugs for less than 3 months. Scientists built the TCR library using RNA that was extracted from PBMCs. The record originates from a study of regulatory T cells in long-lasting Graves disease. Regarding the study as a whole: A limited number of samples was an acknowledged limitation. In persistent patients, shared public clonotypes (approximately 3,000) outnumbered those in new patients (around 1,000). Rather than thyroid tissue, only peripheral blood underwent study.

There are 11 residues in the CDR3. Per the germline V gene, CDR1 is SNHLY and CDR2 is FYNNEI. Construction of TCR beta libraries relied on iRepertoire HTBI primers and on Arm-PCR targeting CDR3 regions. Original data processing: The samples included 60 to 65 TRBV and about 13 TRBJ segments. In TCRdb, the multiplex PCR reads were re-called with MiXCR into one record per CDR3 protein. TCRdb's processing, not the study's, gives the V and J calls here. The top ten clones hold roughly 9.3% of a sample with 510,000 or so distinct CDR3 sequences, around 12% of them seen once. This same sample was also part of a study on T cells in Graves' hyperthyroidism and ophthalmopathy.

Sequenced here: peripheral blood mononuclear cells (PBMCs), sampled at new diagnosis, from a patient treated with antithyroid drugs. The chain has TRBV2 and TRBJ1-2; D remains unclear. The sequence was obtained from a woman aged 25 to 39 with Graves disease. Here the CDR3 reads CASSEAGVLSF. CDR3 DNA: TGTGCCAGCAGTGAAGCTGGGGTGTTGTCTTTC.